The next 13 T cell receptor beta chains were all read from a single sample in a study of STAT5B mutations in CD4+ large granular lymphocyte leukemia. Sequenced by immunoSEQ multiplex PCR; TCRdb stores in-frame clones only, minus some. The sample holds tens of thousands of clones, roughly 80% seen once. The sample was CD4+ T cells from blood buffy coats. These receptors all come from a human donor in good health.

J is TRBJ1-3 and V is TRBV2; D unresolved. Germline V gene sequence: CDR1 SNHLY, CDR2 FYNNEI. The V end was cut by 6 bases, the J end by 0 bases, with 18 bases between. The CDR3 is made up of 17 amino acids. The CDR3 sequence: CASSLMAVGNSGNTIYF. The CDR3 DNA sequence: TGTGCCAGCAGCCTTATGGCAGTGGGGAACTCTGGAAACACCATATATTTT.

The V call is TRBV4-2, the J call TRBJ1-3; D remains unclear. The CDR3 runs 16 residues. V gave up 0 bases and J gave up 0 bases, with 9 bases separating them. CDR1 and CDR2 (germline): LGHNA, YNFKEQ. The CDR3 nucleotides read TGTGCCAGCAGCCAAGATAGAGGGATCTCTGGAAACACCATATATTTT. This encodes CASSQDRGISGNTIYF.

The V gene is TRBV30, the J gene TRBJ2-5, with 8 nucleotides matching TRBD2. J was trimmed by 9 bases and V by 4 bases; bases with no gene match: 10. CDR3 length: 13 residues. CDR1 is GTSNPN, CDR2 SVGIG, per germline (reference sequence). The CDR3 coding sequence is TGTGCCTGGAATCCGGGAGGGCTAGGGGCCCAGTACTTC. Amino acids: CAWNPGGLGAQYF.

The chain links TRBV29-1 to TRBJ2-3; possible D gene TRBD2, 6 bases. The V end lost 2 bases, the J end lost 4 bases, and 13 bases lay between the germline ends. Germline V gene lookup returns CDR1 SQVTM and CDR2 ANQGSEA. The CDR3 is made up of 14 amino acids. The CDR3, as DNA: TGCAGCGTTGAACGGGGCCGCGGGGCAGATACGCAGTATTTT. Translated, it gives CSVERGRGADTQYF.

The chain uses TRBV7-6 and TRBJ2-1; D is perhaps TRBD2 (6 bases). Germline assignment: CDR1 SGHVS and CDR2 FNYEAQ. The V end lost 1 base, the J end lost 9 bases, and 13 bases lay between the germline ends. This CDR3 is 14 amino acids long. The CDR3 reads CASSLEGLAVEQFF. In DNA, the CDR3 is TGTGCCAGCAGCTTAGAGGGACTGGCAGTTGAGCAGTTCTTC. Combining the CDR3 with reference TRBV7-6 and TRBJ2-1 gives the whole variable domain GAGVSQSPRYKVTKRGQDVALRCDPISGHVSLYWYRQALGQGPEFLTYFNYEAQQDKSGLPNDRFSAERPEGSISTLTIQRTEQRDSAMYRCASSLEGLAVEQFFGPGTRLTVL.

J is TRBJ2-3 and V is TRBV5-1; 8 nucleotides match TRBD1. Germline V gene sequence: CDR1 SGHRS, CDR2 YFSETQ. With 0 bases clipped from V and 3 bases from J, the junction kept 6 bases outside the gene matches. The CDR3 is made up of 16 amino acids. CDR3 amino acids: CASSLEGQGATDTQYF. Written as DNA, the CDR3 is TGCGCCAGCAGCTTGGAGGGGCAGGGGGCGACAGATACGCAGTATTTT.

This chain joins TRBV5-4 and TRBJ2-3; tentative D call: TRBD2 (5 bases). The CDR3 spans 15 residues. Trimming removed 4 bases at V and 0 bases at J, with 12 bases between. Germline CDR1 SGHNT, CDR2 YYREEE (reference sequence). CDR3 amino acids: CASSQGLVSTDTQYF. As DNA, the CDR3 is TGTGCCAGCAGCCAAGGACTTGTTAGCACAGATACGCAGTATTTT.

V and J are TRBV7-6 and TRBJ2-3; weak D call: TRBD2 (6 bases). Deletions cut 5 bases from V and 6 bases from J, with 24 bases between. Germline loops: CDR1 SGHVS, CDR2 FNYEAQ. The CDR3 consists of 17 residues. The CDR3 DNA reads TGTGCCAGCAGCGCGAATCCGAGACTAGGGGTGTTTGATACGCAGTATTTT. The encoded protein is CASSANPRLGVFDTQYF.

This sequence joins TRBV27 and TRBJ2-1, with D uncertain. Germline V gene data show CDR1 as MNHEY and CDR2 as SMNVEV (reference sequence). CDR3 length: 12 residues. V was pared by 4 bases and J by 2 bases, with 3 bases between. The chain's CDR3 is CASSSPYNEQFF. CDR3 bases: TGTGCCAGCAGTTCCCCCTACAATGAGCAGTTCTTC.

This chain joins TRBV11-2 and TRBJ2-3; D not certain. Per the germline V gene, CDR1 is SGHAT and CDR2 is FQNNGV. V was pared by 4 bases and J by 0 bases, with 11 bases between. This CDR3 region has 15 residues. CDR3 residues: CASSSRAFSTDTQYF. CDR3 DNA sequence: TGTGCCAGCAGCTCTAGGGCCTTTAGCACAGATACGCAGTATTTT.

The chain has TRBV30 and TRBJ2-5; D is perhaps TRBD1 (6 bases). The CDR3 covers 14 residues. Germline V gene data show CDR1 as GTSNPN and CDR2 as SVGIG (reference sequence). Trimming pared 5 bases from V and 2 bases from J, leaving 15 bases between. CDR3: CAWSRKGVQETQYF. CDR3 DNA sequence: TGTGCCTGGTCAAGGAAGGGGGTTCAAGAGACCCAGTACTTC.

V and J are TRBV7-2 and TRBJ2-2, with TRBD2 matching 10 bases. Germline CDR1 is SGHTA and CDR2 is FQGNSA. V lost 3 bases to trimming and J lost 6 bases; unmatched junction nucleotides: 4. CDR3 size: 15 residues. The CDR3 is CASSLLAGAAGELFF. CDR3 DNA sequence: TGTGCCAGCAGCTTGCTAGCGGGAGCGGCCGGGGAGCTGTTTTTT. Full variable domain (outside the CDR3, taken from reference TRBV7-2 and TRBJ2-2): GAGVSQSPSNKVTEKGKDVELRCDPISGHTALYWYRQSLGQGLEFLIYFQGNSAPDKSGLPSDRFSAERTGGSVSTLTIQRTQQEDSAVYLCASSLLAGAAGELFFGEGSRLTVL.

V gene TRBV10-3 combines with J gene TRBJ2-5, with a possible D match to TRBD1 (5 bases). The V end lost 4 bases, the J end lost 0 bases, and 9 bases lay between the germline ends. The CDR3 is 14 amino acids. CDR1 is ENHRY and CDR2 is SYGVKD in the germline V gene. The CDR3 nucleotides read TGTGCCATCAGTGGCAGGGTTAACCAAGAGACCCAGTACTTC. Its protein product is CAISGRVNQETQYF.